Shown below are 20 T cell receptor beta chains from a single sample sequenced in a study of blood T cell repertoires in COVID-19. Sequenced by immunoSEQ multiplex PCR; TCRdb stores in-frame clones only, minus some. Of fewer than 35,000 clones listed, roughly nine tenths are singletons. Material for sequencing was peripheral blood. These receptors were obtained from a human donor in a cohort sampled during active COVID-19.

The V gene is TRBV7-3, the J gene TRBJ2-1, with D unclear. The CDR3 length is 14 residues. V was cut by 2 bases and J by 7 bases, with 12 bases left in between. The germline CDR1 and CDR2 sequences are SGHTA and FQGTGA. The CDR3 DNA reads as TGTGCCAGCAGCTTATCCCCCAACTCGAATGAGCAGTTCTTC. This encodes CASSLSPNSNEQFF.

The chain uses TRBV15 and TRBJ2-3, with 10 nucleotides matching TRBD2. There are 17 residues in the CDR3. CDR1 and CDR2 from the germline V gene are LNHNV and YYDKDF (reference sequence). The J segment lost 2 bases and the V segment lost 1 base, leaving 6 bases of the junction unmatched. The CDR3 is CATSRAMLAGDTDTQYF. The CDR3 DNA reads as TGTGCCACCAGCAGAGCGATGCTAGCGGGGGACACAGATACGCAGTATTTT.

This clone was seen only once. The chain carries TRBV29-1 and TRBJ2-7; D gene uncertain. Germline V gene lookup returns CDR1 SQVTM and CDR2 ANQGSEA. The CDR3 totals 14 residues. Trimming cost V 4 bases and J 0 bases, with 13 bases left between them. CDR3 DNA sequence: TGCAGCGTTGTCGGCGGCTTAAGCTCCTACGAGCAGTACTTC. Protein: CSVVGGLSSYEQYF.

This chain joins TRBV10-3 and TRBJ2-2; 7 positions match TRBD2. V lost 10 bases to trimming and J lost 4 bases; unmatched junction nucleotides: 9. This CDR3 is 14 amino acids long. Germline CDR1 reads ENHRY; CDR2 reads SYGVKD. The CDR3 sequence: CATRGDEITGELFF. The CDR3 bases are TGTGCCACCCGGGGGGACGAAATCACCGGGGAGCTGTTTTTT.

The chain is built from TRBV28 and TRBJ1-1, with 10 bases aligning to TRBD1. CDR1 and CDR2 from the germline V gene are MDHEN and SYDVKM. CDR3 length: 14 residues. J gave up 1 base and V 8 bases, and 4 bases lay outside the gene matches. Here the CDR3 DNA reads TGTGCCAGCCGACAGGGGGCTAGGAACACTGAAGCTTTCTTT. Translating it yields CASRQGARNTEAFF.

The table lists this clone with a count of one. V usage is TRBV18 and J usage is TRBJ1-6; TRBD1 matches 7 bases. This CDR3 contains 14 residues. Trimming cost V 2 bases and J 10 bases; bases outside gene matches: 5. Germline V gene sequence: CDR1 KGHSH, CDR2 LQKENI. The CDR3 protein is CASSPGGQYSPLHF. CDR3 bases: TGTGCCAGCTCACCAGGGGGACAGTACTCACCCCTCCACTTT.

The V and J genes are TRBV2 and TRBJ2-3, with D possibly matching TRBD2 (6 bases). The CDR3 totals 14 residues. V dropped 6 bases and J dropped 1 base, with 11 bases sitting between them. Germline assignment: CDR1 SNHLY and CDR2 FYNNEI. Here the CDR3 reads CASRASAGTDTQYF. CDR3 in DNA: TGTGCCAGCAGGGCTAGCGCGGGCACAGATACGCAGTATTTT.

The chain carries TRBV19 and TRBJ2-1; 8 bases are shared with TRBD2. Germline lookup yields CDR1 LNHDA and CDR2 SQIVND (reference sequence). The V gene end was trimmed by 5 bases and the J gene end by 6 bases; junction bases not matched to a gene: 6. The CDR3 is made up of 14 amino acids. The CDR3 spells CASSGLAGFNEQFF. The CDR3 coding sequence is TGTGCCAGTAGTGGGTTAGCGGGATTCAATGAGCAGTTCTTC.

J is TRBJ1-4 and V is TRBV27, with 8 bases aligning to TRBD1. Germline lookup yields CDR1 MNHEY and CDR2 SMNVEV (reference sequence). V trimming: 5 bases; J trimming: 7 bases; junction bases outside the gene matches: 6. There are 14 residues in the CDR3. The CDR3 loop is CASSPGQGTEKLFF. The CDR3, as DNA: TGTGCCAGCAGTCCAGGACAGGGCACTGAAAAACTGTTTTTT.

The rearrangement links TRBV4-1 to TRBJ2-4; TRBD2 might be the D (6 bases). CDR1 and CDR2 from the germline V gene are MGHRA and YSYEKL. This CDR3 comprises 17 residues. Trimming pared 0 bases from V and 0 bases from J, leaving 12 bases between. This chain's CDR3 is CASSQDRTNVAKNIQYF. CDR3 DNA: TGCGCCAGCAGCCAAGATCGGACTAATGTAGCCAAAAACATTCAGTACTTC.

For this clone: Other DNA sequences in the sample encode the same CDR3. The rearrangement links TRBV7-2 to TRBJ2-5; 11 bases are shared with TRBD2. V dropped 5 bases and J dropped 2; count of bases not matched to a gene: 4. The germline gives CDR1 SGHTA, CDR2 FQGNSA. The CDR3 is 15 amino acids. The CDR3 DNA reads as TGTGCCAGCAGCATACGACTAGCGGGACAAGAGACCCAGTACTTC. This codes for CASSIRLAGQETQYF.

The chain carries TRBV6-2 or TRBV6-3 and TRBJ2-5, with 12 bases aligning to TRBD2. CDR3 length: 14 amino acids. CDR1 MNHEY and CDR2 SVGEGT come from the germline V gene. After removal of 6 bases from V and 5 bases from J, the junction contained 4 bases not matched to a gene. CDR3 amino acids: CASSPTSGRETQYF. The CDR3 bases are TGTGCCAGCAGCCCCACTAGCGGGAGGGAGACCCAGTACTTC.

This clone was detected only once. V and J are TRBV3-1 (or the pseudogene TRBV3-2) and TRBJ2-7, with D possibly matching TRBD2 (7 bases). Trimming pared 4 bases from V and 4 bases from J, leaving 17 bases between. CDR1 is LGHDT, CDR2 YNNKEL, per germline (reference sequence). The CDR3 has 15 residues. The CDR3 reads CASSPRRGPSYEQYF. CDR3 nucleotide sequence: TGTGCCAGCAGCCCCAGGCGGGGGCCCTCTTACGAGCAGTACTTC.

The table lists this clone with a count of one. The V gene is TRBV7-2, the J gene TRBJ1-2; D unclear. The V gene lost 7 bases and the J gene lost 5 bases, with 20 bases spanning the gap. Germline V gene lookup returns CDR1 SGHTA and CDR2 FQGNSA. The CDR3 length is 15 residues. CDR3 region: CASTHRTGRGYGYTF. CDR3 nucleotide sequence: TGTGCCAGCACCCATAGGACGGGGAGAGGGTATGGCTACACCTTC.

The genes are TRBV5-1 and TRBJ2-7; possible D gene TRBD1, 6 bases. Germline CDR1 is SGHRS and CDR2 is YFSETQ. There are 14 residues in the CDR3. V was clipped by 0 bases and J by 6 bases, with 13 bases between them. CDR3 coding DNA: TGCGCCAGCAGCTTGGTTCAGGGGCCTGGCGAGCAGTACTTC. It translates to CASSLVQGPGEQYF.

The chain joins TRBV5-5 to TRBJ2-6, with TRBD1 matching 7 bases. The J segment lost 4 bases and the V segment lost 4 bases, leaving 14 bases of the junction unmatched. The CDR3 has 18 amino acids. Germline loops: CDR1 SGHKS, CDR2 YYEKEE (reference sequence). CDR3 protein: CASSPKGGPTVGANVLTF. As DNA, the CDR3 is TGTGCCAGCAGCCCTAAAGGGGGCCCAACGGTAGGGGCCAACGTCCTGACTTTC.

The sample holds one count of this clone. The rearrangement joins TRBV14 to TRBJ1-2; a weak D match, TRBD1 (6 bases). Trimming pared 3 bases from V and 3 bases from J, leaving 8 bases between. Germline values: CDR1 SGHDN, CDR2 FVKESK. The CDR3 is 13 residues long. CDR3 in amino acids: CASSHRGDYGYTF. For the CDR3, the DNA is TGTGCCAGCAGCCACAGGGGTGACTATGGCTACACCTTC.

The chain couples TRBV27 to TRBJ2-7; D possibly corresponds to TRBD2 (5 bases). CDR3 length equals 12 residues. Trimming pared 2 bases from V and 9 bases from J, leaving 11 bases between. Germline V gene sequence: CDR1 MNHEY, CDR2 SMNVEV (reference sequence). CDR3 sequence: CASSLTGKGQYF. In nucleotides, the CDR3 is TGTGCCAGCAGTTTAACGGGAAAAGGGCAGTACTTC.

This chain links TRBV7-2 with TRBJ2-7; D gene ambiguous. Germline V gives CDR1 SGHTA, CDR2 FQGNSA. The V and J ends lost 1 base and 4 bases respectively, with 11 bases between them. The CDR3 covers 14 residues. CDR3 DNA: TGTGCCAGCAGCTTAGTACGGTCGGTTTACGAGCAGTACTTC. Protein product: CASSLVRSVYEQYF.

The chain combines TRBV18 with TRBJ2-3; 10 nucleotides line up with TRBD2. Trimming took 3 bases from V and 0 from J; bases not matched to a gene: 6. CDR1 and CDR2 from the germline V gene are KGHSH and LQKENI. The CDR3 length is 17 residues. CDR3 in amino acids: CASSPLRTSGSTDTQYF. For the CDR3, the DNA is TGTGCCAGCTCACCCCTTCGGACTAGCGGAAGCACAGATACGCAGTATTTT.